The next 21 T cell receptor beta chains were all read from a single sample in a study of shared clonotypes between healthy human individuals. Some clones are missing from TCRdb's copy, which holds only in-frame ones; the method was immunoSEQ multiplex PCR. The sample contains about 2.1 million clones, more than 85% of which appear only once. In the naive CD8 group, cells lacked CD45RO and were positively selected for CCR7, so terminally differentiated effector memory CD45RA+ cells were left out. The specimen was naive CD8+ T cells from PBMCs. These receptor sequences come from a man aged 18-30 years in good health. Some clones in this sample may be carry-over from other donors' samples.

This clone appeared once. Different DNA sequences within this sample yield the same CDR3. CDR3 DNA: TGTGCCAGCACCGAACCCGGCTCTGGAAACACCATATATTTT. It specifies CASTEPGSGNTIYF. The chain uses TRBV28 and TRBJ1-3; no definite D call. Germline CDR1 is MDHEN and CDR2 is SYDVKM. The CDR3 runs to 14 residues. The V end was cut by 7 bases, the J end by 0 bases, with 10 bases between. The full variable domain, rest sourced from reference TRBV28 and TRBJ1-3, is DVKVTQSSRYLVKRTGEKVFLECVQDMDHENMFWYRQDPGLGLRLIYFSYDVKMKEKGDIPEGYSVSREKKERFSLILESASTNQTSMYLCASTEPGSGNTIYFGEGSWLTVV.

The chain couples TRBV27 to TRBJ2-1, with D possibly matching TRBD1 (6 bases). Trimming took off 4 bases at V and 5 bases at J, with 15 bases between the two ends. CDR3 size: 15 residues. CDR1 and CDR2 (germline): MNHEY, SMNVEV (reference sequence). CDR3 in amino acids: CASSYVRGTNNEQFF. Here the CDR3 DNA reads TGTGCCAGCAGTTATGTGAGAGGGACAAACAATGAGCAGTTCTTC.

As concerns this clone: Additional DNA sequences in this sample encode the identical CDR3. The rearrangement links TRBV30 to TRBJ2-5; no firm D call. Trimming cost V 3 bases and J 5 bases, with 4 bases left between them. The CDR3 extends over 10 amino acids. The germline V gene encodes CDR1 GTSNPN and CDR2 SVGIG (reference sequence). The CDR3 sequence: CAWRRETQYF. CDR3 DNA: TGTGCCTGGAGGCGGGAGACCCAGTACTTC. The full variable domain, with the rest looked up from reference TRBV30 and TRBJ2-5, is SQTIHQWPATLVQPVGSPLSLECTVEGTSNPNLYWYRQAAGRGLQLLFYSVGIGQISSEVPQNLSASRPQDRQFILSSKKLLLSDSGFYLCAWRRETQYFGPGTRLLVL.

About this clone: In the same sample, other DNA sequences code for this CDR3. This chain uses TRBV9 with TRBJ2-2, with D unresolved. V was clipped by 2 bases and J by 6 bases, with 2 bases between them. The CDR3 covers 11 residues. The germline V gene encodes CDR1 SGDLS and CDR2 YYNGEE. The CDR3 DNA reads as TGTGCCAGCAGCGTTCCCGGGGAGCTGTTTTTT. It specifies CASSVPGELFF.

The gene calls are TRBV28 and TRBJ1-2; TRBD1 is a possible D gene (6 bases). There are 14 residues in the CDR3. Trimming removed 1 base at V and 4 bases at J, with 10 bases between. The germline V gene encodes CDR1 MDHEN and CDR2 SYDVKM. The CDR3 loop reads CASSLLGDTYGYTF. In nucleotides, the CDR3 is TGTGCCAGCAGTTTATTGGGGGACACCTATGGCTACACCTTC.

V usage is TRBV11-2 and J usage is TRBJ2-7, with 8 bases aligning to TRBD1. The germline gives CDR1 SGHAT, CDR2 FQNNGV. The V and J ends lost 1 base and 5 bases, in that order; junction bases with no gene match: 7. This CDR3 spans 15 amino acids. CDR3 residues: CASSLVLQGANEQYF. The CDR3 coding sequence is TGTGCCAGCAGCTTAGTTTTGCAGGGGGCCAACGAGCAGTACTTC.

CDR3 bases: TGTGCCAGCAGTTCCACAGGGGGGATCTGGTATGGCTACACCTTC. It encodes CASSSTGGIWYGYTF. The V gene is TRBV28, the J gene TRBJ1-2; 8 nucleotides agree with TRBD1. From germline, CDR1 is MDHEN and CDR2 SYDVKM. V gave up 4 bases and J gave up 5 bases; unmatched junction bases: 9. The length of the CDR3 is 15 residues.

This chain connects TRBV20-1 to TRBJ2-5; 7 bases align to TRBD1. V was clipped by 3 bases and J by 9 bases; unmatched bases: 4. Per the germline V gene, CDR1 is DFQATT and CDR2 is SNEGSKA (reference sequence). The length of the CDR3 is 11 residues. The CDR3 DNA follows: TGCAGTGCTAGGACCCAGGGGGCCCAGTACTTC. Its protein is CSARTQGAQYF.

The V gene is TRBV6-5, the J gene TRBJ1-3, with no clear D. CDR1 is MNHEY and CDR2 is SVGAGI in the germline V gene. Trimming took off 8 bases at V and 4 bases at J, with 9 bases between the two ends. The CDR3 is 12 amino acids. DNA for the CDR3: TGTGCCAGCGAAAGAGGGGGAAACACCATATATTTT. This sequence encodes CASERGGNTIYF.

Only a few counts were recorded for this clone. The same CDR3 also results from other DNA sequences found in this sample. The rearrangement uses TRBV7-9 and TRBJ2-7, with unresolved D. The V gene lost 1 base and the J gene lost 3 bases, with 7 bases spanning the gap. The CDR3 covers 13 residues. Germline CDR1 reads SEHNR; CDR2 reads FQNEAQ (reference sequence). The CDR3 region is CASSLVGGYEQYF. The CDR3 nucleotides are TGTGCCAGCAGCTTAGTAGGCGGCTACGAGCAGTACTTC.

The gene calls are TRBV5-1 and TRBJ2-5; 7 positions agree with TRBD1. In germline, CDR1 is SGHRS, CDR2 YFSETQ. The V gene end was trimmed by 4 bases and the J gene end by 2 bases; junction bases not matched to a gene: 8. The length of the CDR3 is 15 residues. DNA of the CDR3: TGCGCCAGCAGCGCATTACAGGGGAAACAAGAGACCCAGTACTTC. Protein sequence: CASSALQGKQETQYF.

The J gene is TRBJ2-5, the V gene TRBV4-2; no clear D gene. The ends were cut back, 0 bases at V and 5 bases at J, with 19 bases in the middle. CDR3 length: 17 residues. CDR1 LGHNA and CDR2 YNFKEQ come from the germline V gene. Written as DNA, the CDR3 is TGTGCCAGCAGCCAAGAGATAGGCGCCCCGGTTCCGGAGACCCAGTACTTC. It is translated as CASSQEIGAPVPETQYF.

V gene TRBV30 combines with J gene TRBJ2-1; D gene ambiguous. The CDR3 is 14 amino acids. V was pared by 0 bases and J by 7 bases, with 13 bases between. Germline values: CDR1 GTSNPN, CDR2 SVGIG (reference sequence). CDR3 loop: CAWSVLTALNEQFF. CDR3 bases: TGTGCCTGGAGTGTACTGACTGCCCTTAATGAGCAGTTCTTC.

The chain employs TRBV21-1 and TRBJ1-2; whether TRBD1, the table's D call, matches the DNA was not checked. TRBV21-1 is a known pseudogene. This CDR3 contains 18 residues. This CDR3 reads CASSKGERTGGQNYGYTF. DNA of the CDR3: TGTGCCAGCAGCAAAGGTGAAAGGACAGGGGGTCAAAACTATGGCTACACCTTC.

The V gene is TRBV11-1, the J gene TRBJ2-7; 12 bases are a match to TRBD2. Trimming took 4 bases from V and 2 from J; bases not matched to a gene: 15. In germline, CDR1 is SGHAT, CDR2 FQDESV (reference sequence). The CDR3 has 19 residues. In nucleotides, the CDR3 is TGTGCCAGCAGCTCAAGACTAGCGGGAGAGGCCCCCCAGCCCTACGAGCAGTACTTC. Amino acids: CASSSRLAGEAPQPYEQYF. The full variable domain, its missing parts supplied by reference TRBV11-1 and TRBJ2-7, is EAEVAQSPRYKITEKSQAVAFWCDPISGHATLYWYRQILGQGPELLVQFQDESVVDDSQLPKDRFSAERLKGVDSTLKIQPAELGDSAMYLCASSSRLAGEAPQPYEQYFGPGTRLTVT.

The chain joins TRBV28 to TRBJ2-2; 9 bases are shared with TRBD2. The CDR3 has 14 amino acids. CDR1 and CDR2 from the germline V gene are MDHEN and SYDVKM. With V trimmed by 11 bases and J by 4 bases, 8 bases remained unmatched. The CDR3: CACRLAATTGELFF. The CDR3 DNA reads TGTGCCTGCCGACTAGCGGCGACCACCGGGGAGCTGTTTTTT.

The V gene is TRBV9, the J gene TRBJ2-7, with 7 bases lining up with TRBD1. This CDR3 comprises 16 residues. V shed 3 bases and J 2 bases; nucleotides not matched to a gene: 11. Germline CDR1 and CDR2: SGDLS and YYNGEE. CDR3 in amino acids: CASSGEPDRPTYEQYF. CDR3 bases: TGTGCCAGCAGCGGAGAACCGGACAGGCCCACCTACGAGCAGTACTTC.

This rearrangement joins TRBV25-1 to TRBJ2-2; D gene ambiguous. Per germline, CDR1 MGHDK and CDR2 SYGVNS. V lost 6 bases and J 6 bases, leaving 8 bases between the germline ends. The CDR3 has 12 residues. The CDR3 DNA reads as TGTGCCAGCAGCCCAGTGCCCGGGGAGCTGTTTTTT. Its protein is CASSPVPGELFF. Based on the CDR3 plus reference TRBV25-1 and TRBJ2-2, the full variable domain is EADIYQTPRYLVIGTGKKITLECSQTMGHDKMYWYQQDPGMELHLIHYSYGVNSTEKGDLSSESTVSRIRTEHFPLTLESARPSHTSQYLCASSPVPGELFFGEGSRLTVL.

The V gene is TRBV27, the J gene TRBJ1-2; D ambiguous. V gave up 4 bases and J gave up 7 bases, with 13 bases separating them. The CDR3 has 13 amino acids. Germline V gene lookup returns CDR1 MNHEY and CDR2 SMNVEV (reference sequence). Here the CDR3 reads CASSWTQFGGYTF. The CDR3 nucleotides are TGTGCCAGCAGTTGGACGCAATTTGGTGGCTACACCTTC.

Written as DNA, the CDR3 is TGTGCCAGCAGTGAAATCGGGGACCTTAATCAGCCCCAGCATTTT. Translated, it gives CASSEIGDLNQPQHF. The rearrangement joins TRBV2 to TRBJ1-5, with a possible D match to TRBD1 (5 bases). The CDR3 has 15 amino acids. The V end was cut by 2 bases, the J end by 4 bases, with 12 bases between. The germline V gene has CDR1 SNHLY and CDR2 FYNNEI.

With regard to this clone: At the DNA level, this CDR3 is encoded by other sequences in the same sample as well. The CDR3 nucleotides read TGTGCCAGCAGTTTTAACTCCTACGAGCAGTACTTC. This encodes CASSFNSYEQYF. This chain joins TRBV27 and TRBJ2-7; D remains ambiguous. The V end was cut by 3 bases, the J end by 0 bases, with 3 bases between. This CDR3 spans 12 amino acids. The germline V gene has CDR1 MNHEY and CDR2 SMNVEV (reference sequence).